This T cell receptor beta chain appears in the sequencing data of a study of technical replicates of blood from a handful of donors. Here immunoSEQ multiplex PCR was the method, and the copy in TCRdb shows in-frame clones only, minus some. The sample includes 75,000 to 100,000 clones, roughly 94% of them seen just once. This CDR3 is built from 14 residues. Germline lookup yields CDR1 LNHDA and CDR2 SQIVND (reference sequence). V lost 2 bases to trimming and J lost 4 bases; unmatched junction nucleotides: 3. The clonotype comes from a human donor in good health. The chain uses TRBV19 and TRBJ2-7; 9 bases are a match to TRBD1. Sequencing input: T cells isolated from PBMCs. CDR3 protein: CASSITGGAYEQYF. The CDR3 DNA sequence: TGTGCCAGTAGTATAACAGGGGGCGCATACGAGCAGTACTTC.